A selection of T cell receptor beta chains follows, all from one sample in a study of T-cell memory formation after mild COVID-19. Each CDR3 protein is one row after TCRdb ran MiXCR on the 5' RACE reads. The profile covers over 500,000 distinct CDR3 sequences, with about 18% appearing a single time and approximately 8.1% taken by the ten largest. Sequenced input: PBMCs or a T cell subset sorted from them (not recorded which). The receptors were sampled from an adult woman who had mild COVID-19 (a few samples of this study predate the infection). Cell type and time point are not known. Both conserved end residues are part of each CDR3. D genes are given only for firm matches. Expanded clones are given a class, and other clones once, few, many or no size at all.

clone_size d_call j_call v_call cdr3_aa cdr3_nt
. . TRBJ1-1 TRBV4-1 CASSQDPGWTTEAFF TGCGCCAGCAGCCAAGATCCGGGCTGGACCACTGAAGCTTTCTTT
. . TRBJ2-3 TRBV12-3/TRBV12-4 CASSLLQRKHTDTQYF TGTGCCAGCAGTTTGCTGCAGCGGAAACACACAGATACGCAGTATTTT
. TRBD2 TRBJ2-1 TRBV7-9 CAAGGAGGKLRSSYNEQFF TGTGCCGCTGGAGGAGCGGGAGGAAAGTTACGGAGCTCCTACAATGAGCAGTTCTTC
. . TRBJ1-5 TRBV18 CASSPGSVNQPQHF TGTGCCAGCTCACCAGGGTCGGTCAATCAGCCCCAGCATTTT
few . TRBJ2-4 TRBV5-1 CASSPVTGRGNIQYF TGCGCCAGCAGCCCGGTGACGGGGCGGGGAAACATTCAGTACTTC
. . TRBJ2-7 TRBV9 CASSVAVGAQYEQYF TGTGCCAGCAGCGTAGCAGTGGGGGCGCAATACGAGCAGTACTTC
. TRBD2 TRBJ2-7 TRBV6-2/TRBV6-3 CASSLFGLAGLYEQYF TGTGCCAGCAGCCTCTTTGGACTAGCGGGCCTCTACGAGCAGTACTTC
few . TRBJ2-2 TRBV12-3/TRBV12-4 CASSIKGELFF TGTGCCAGCAGTATTAAGGGGGAGCTGTTTTTT
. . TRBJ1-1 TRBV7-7 CASSLEGVVNPEAFF TGTGCTAGCAGCTTAGAGGGGGTGGTCAACCCTGAAGCTTTCTTT
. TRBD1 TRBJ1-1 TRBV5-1 CASSPNLDRGAEAFF TGCGCCAGCAGCCCGAACCTGGACAGGGGAGCTGAAGCTTTCTTT
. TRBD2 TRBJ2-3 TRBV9 CASSPDAGVTDTQYF TGTGCCAGCAGCCCCGACGCGGGAGTCACAGATACGCAGTATTTT
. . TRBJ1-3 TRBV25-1 CASSAALGWEGAGNTIYF TGTGCCAGCAGTGCTGCTTTAGGTTGGGAGGGCGCTGGAAACACCATATATTTT
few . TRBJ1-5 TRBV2 CASRTDTVNQPQHF TGTGCCAGCCGGACCGACACAGTCAATCAGCCCCAGCATTTT
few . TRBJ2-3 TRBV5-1 CASTTGLRETDTQYF TGCGCCAGTACTACGGGACTCCGCGAGACAGATACGCAGTATTTT
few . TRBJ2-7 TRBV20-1 CSASVSSYEQYF TGCAGTGCTAGCGTCAGTTCCTACGAGCAGTACTTC
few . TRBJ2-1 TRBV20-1 CSAIDRTSGGEQFF TGCAGTGCGATAGACAGGACGAGCGGAGGCGAGCAGTTCTTC
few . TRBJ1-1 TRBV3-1 CASSQPGGFAFF TGTGCCAGCAGCCAGCCGGGAGGGTTCGCTTTCTTT
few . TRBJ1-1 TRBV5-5 CASSPLPLLLMNTEAFF TGTGCCAGCAGCCCGTTACCGCTTCTACTTATGAACACTGAAGCTTTCTTT
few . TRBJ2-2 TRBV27 CASSLQVGTGELFF TGTGCCAGCAGCCTACAGGTGGGCACCGGGGAGCTGTTTTTT
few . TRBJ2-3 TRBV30 CARQGLTDTQYF TGTGCCCGCCAGGGGCTAACAGATACGCAGTATTTT
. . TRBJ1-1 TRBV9 CASSGADIFTEAFF TGTGCCAGCAGCGGGGCAGATATCTTCACTGAAGCTTTCTTT
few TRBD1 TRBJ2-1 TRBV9 CASSLSRTGSEQFF TGTGCCAGCAGCCTATCAAGGACAGGGAGTGAGCAGTTCTTC
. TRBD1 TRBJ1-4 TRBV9 CASSEGPGQGSWGREKLFF TGTGCCAGCAGCGAAGGACCGGGACAGGGTTCTTGGGGACGAGAAAAACTGTTTTTT
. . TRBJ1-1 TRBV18 CASSPQGADTEAFF TGTGCCAGCTCACCCCAGGGTGCGGACACTGAAGCTTTCTTT
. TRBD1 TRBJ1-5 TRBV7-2 CASSDIGPPTGVRQPQHF TGTGCCAGCAGCGATATTGGGCCACCGACAGGGGTAAGGCAGCCCCAGCATTTT
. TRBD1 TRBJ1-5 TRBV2 CASRDRDRVQPQHF TGTGCCAGCAGGGACCGGGACAGGGTTCAGCCCCAGCATTTT
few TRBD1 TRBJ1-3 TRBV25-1 CASSGSGGNTIYF TGTGCCAGCAGCGGGTCAGGGGGTAACACCATATATTTT
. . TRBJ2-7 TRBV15 CATRRDPAGEQYF TGTGCCACCCGCAGGGATCCCGCAGGGGAGCAGTACTTC
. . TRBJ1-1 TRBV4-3 CASSRDKVNTEAFF TGCGCCAGCAGCCGGGACAAGGTGAACACTGAAGCTTTCTTT
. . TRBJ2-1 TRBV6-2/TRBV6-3 CASGIRDSHNEQFF TGTGCCAGCGGAATAAGGGACTCCCACAATGAGCAGTTCTTC
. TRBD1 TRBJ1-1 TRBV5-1 CASSLSGRQGNTEAFF TGCGCCAGCAGCTTGTCAGGGCGACAGGGGAACACTGAAGCTTTCTTT
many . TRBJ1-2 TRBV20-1 CSARDVDTNYGYTF TGCAGTGCTAGAGATGTGGACACTAACTATGGCTACACCTTC
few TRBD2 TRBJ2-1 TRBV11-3 CASSQGPRTSGSSSYNEQFF TGTGCCAGCAGCCAGGGACCGAGGACTAGCGGGAGTAGCTCCTACAATGAGCAGTTCTTC
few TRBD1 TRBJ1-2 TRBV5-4 CASSGDRGASYTF TGTGCCAGCAGCGGGGACAGGGGGGCGAGCTACACCTTC
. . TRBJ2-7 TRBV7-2 CASSPGWAGSSGEQYF TGTGCCAGCAGCCCCGGGTGGGCAGGGAGTTCTGGCGAGCAGTACTTC
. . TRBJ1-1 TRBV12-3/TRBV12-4 CASSHTGRTEAFF TGTGCCAGCAGTCATACAGGGCGCACTGAAGCTTTCTTT
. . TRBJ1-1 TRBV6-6 CASTLGGSKEAFF TGTGCCAGCACTCTAGGGGGGAGTAAAGAAGCTTTCTTT
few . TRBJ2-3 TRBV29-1 CSVNTWGLGTDTQYF TGCAGCGTCAATACGTGGGGTCTCGGCACAGATACGCAGTATTTT
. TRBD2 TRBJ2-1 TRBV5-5 CASSGNAASGMVGNEQFF TGTGCCAGCAGCGGAAATGCGGCTAGCGGGATGGTCGGCAATGAGCAGTTCTTC
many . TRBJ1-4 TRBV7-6 CASSRRQHLATNEKLFF TGTGCCAGCAGCCGGCGACAGCATCTGGCGACTAATGAAAAACTGTTTTTT
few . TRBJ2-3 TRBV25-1 CASSEYRNFYRGEAGRTDTQYF TGTGCCAGCAGTGAATATCGGAATTTTTACAGGGGAGAAGCGGGCCGCACAGATACGCAGTATTTT
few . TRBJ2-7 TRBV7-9 CASSPLAGPSYEQYF TGTGCCAGCAGCCCACTTGCAGGCCCCTCCTACGAGCAGTACTTC
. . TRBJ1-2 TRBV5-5 CASSWGGLQWQDYGYTF TGTGCCAGCAGCTGGGGTGGACTACAGTGGCAGGACTATGGCTACACCTTC
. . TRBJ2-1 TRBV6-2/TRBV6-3 CASSYSPKERKFF TGTGCCAGCAGTTACTCCCCGAAGGAGAGGAAGTTCTTC
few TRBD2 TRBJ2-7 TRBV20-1 CSARDGPGTSGIYEQYF TGCAGTGCTAGAGACGGACCGGGGACTAGCGGAATCTACGAGCAGTACTTC
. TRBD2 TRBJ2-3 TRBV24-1 CATSLASGSTDTQYF TGTGCCACCAGTCTTGCTAGCGGATCCACAGATACGCAGTATTTT
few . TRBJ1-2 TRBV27 CASSFSAGLYGYTF TGTGCCAGCAGTTTCTCGGCCGGGCTTTATGGCTACACCTTC
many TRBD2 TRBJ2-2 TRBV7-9 CASRPSGIPGTGELFF TGTGCCAGTCGACCCAGCGGGATTCCCGGCACCGGGGAGCTGTTTTTT
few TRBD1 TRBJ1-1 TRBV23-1 CASSLGTGAFF TGCGCCAGCAGTCTAGGGACAGGAGCTTTCTTT
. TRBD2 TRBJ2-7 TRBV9 CASSVAASGSREQYF TGTGCCAGCAGCGTAGCAGCTAGCGGGAGTCGCGAGCAGTACTTC
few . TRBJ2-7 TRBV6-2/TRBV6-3 CASASWGAYEQYF TGTGCCAGCGCCTCTTGGGGAGCCTACGAGCAGTACTTC
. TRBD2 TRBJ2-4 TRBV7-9 CASSLLTSGGLAKNIQYF TGTGCCAGCAGCTTATTGACTAGCGGGGGCCTAGCCAAAAACATTCAGTACTTC
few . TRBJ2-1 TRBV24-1 CATSGTTGVSYNEQFF TGTGCCACCAGTGGTACGACAGGCGTCTCCTACAATGAGCAGTTCTTC
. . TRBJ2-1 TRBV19 CASSIVGVVLNEQFF TGTGCCAGTAGTATAGTGGGGGTAGTCCTCAATGAGCAGTTCTTC
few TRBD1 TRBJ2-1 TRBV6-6 CASKQGGIYEQFF TGTGCCAGCAAACAAGGGGGCATTTATGAGCAGTTCTTC
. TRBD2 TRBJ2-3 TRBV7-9 CASSLFRGGPTDTQYF TGTGCCAGCAGCCTCTTCCGGGGGGGGCCCACAGATACGCAGTATTTT
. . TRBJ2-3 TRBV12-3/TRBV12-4 CASSFRAILRWGTDTQYF TGTGCCAGCAGTTTCAGGGCGATATTACGTTGGGGCACAGATACGCAGTATTTT
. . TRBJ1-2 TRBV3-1 CASSYDVDGYTF TGTGCCAGCAGCTATGACGTGGATGGCTACACCTTC
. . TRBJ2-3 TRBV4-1 CACSQGDLDTQYF TGCGCCTGCAGCCAGGGGGACTTAGATACGCAGTATTTT